The next 13 T cell receptor beta chains were all read from a single sample in a study of T cell responses to AZD1222 COVID-19 vaccine. The table came from immunoSEQ multiplex PCR; TCRdb's copy has only in-frame clones and leaves some out. The sample carries 160,000 or so clones, 94% recorded once. The input for sequencing was peripheral blood, taken 28 days after the second AZD1222 dose. The receptors stem from an adult who received the AZD1222 COVID-19 vaccine.

The chain is built from TRBV19 and TRBJ1-1; 7 bases line up with TRBD1. J was trimmed by 1 base and V by 7 bases; bases with no gene match: 6. There are 14 residues in the CDR3. Germline CDR1 and CDR2: LNHDA and SQIVND (reference sequence). CDR3 bases: TGTGCCAGTACTTTGCAGGGGGGGAACACTGAAGCTTTCTTT. Translation: CASTLQGGNTEAFF.

The CDR3 spells CASSLFSTPGTSRDEQFF. The CDR3 DNA follows: TGTGCCAGCAGCTTATTTTCGACCCCCGGGACTAGTAGGGATGAGCAGTTCTTC. The chain employs TRBV11-2 and TRBJ2-1; 8 bases match TRBD2. The CDR3 is 18 residues long. Per the germline V gene, CDR1 is SGHAT and CDR2 is FQNNGV. Germline trimming cut 2 bases from V and 8 bases from J; bases unmatched to any gene: 17.

The chain joins TRBV7-2 to TRBJ2-3; 7 bases fit TRBD1. Germline V CDR1 and CDR2: SGHTA, FQGNSA. Losses at the gene ends were 2 bases for V and 0 bases for J; bases not matched to a gene: 5. This CDR3 spans 16 amino acids. The CDR3 nucleotides are TGTGCCAGCAGCTTACAAGGGGGCACTAGCACAGATACGCAGTATTTT. Its translation is CASSLQGGTSTDTQYF.

The chain carries TRBV5-1 and TRBJ2-2; no clear D gene. The CDR3 extends over 15 amino acids. Germline values: CDR1 SGHRS, CDR2 YFSETQ. V shed 2 bases and J shed 4 bases, with 12 bases lying between them. The CDR3 sequence is CASSFRADFTGELFF. The CDR3 region has the DNA TGCGCCAGCAGCTTCCGGGCAGATTTCACCGGGGAGCTGTTTTTT.

The V call is TRBV19, the J call TRBJ1-2; tentatively, D is TRBD1 (6 bases). This CDR3 has 11 amino acids. CDR1 is LNHDA and CDR2 is SQIVND in the germline V gene (reference sequence). V lost 6 bases to trimming and J lost 6 bases, with 8 bases between them. The CDR3 here is CASRGGHGYTF. The CDR3 DNA reads TGTGCCAGTAGGGGGGGGCATGGCTACACCTTC. Combining the CDR3 with reference TRBV19 and TRBJ1-2 gives the whole variable domain DGGITQSPKYLFRKEGQNVTLSCEQNLNHDAMYWYRQDPGQGLRLIYYSQIVNDFQKGDIAEGYSVSREKKESFPLTVTSAQKNPTAFYLCASRGGHGYTFGSGTRLTVV.

V usage is TRBV15 and J usage is TRBJ1-2; possible D gene TRBD1, 6 bases. Germline V gives CDR1 LNHNV, CDR2 YYDKDF (reference sequence). V lost 2 bases and J lost 8, with 21 bases in between. The CDR3 extends over 16 amino acids. CDR3 nucleotide sequence: TGTGCCACCAGCAGACCCCAAGGGGTGGGGGCTCGGGGCTACACCTTC. It yields the protein CATSRPQGVGARGYTF.

The chain is built from TRBV5-1 and TRBJ1-6; D gene uncertain. The CDR3 has 15 residues. Germline assignment: CDR1 SGHRS and CDR2 YFSETQ. The V gene lost 5 bases and the J gene lost 0 bases, with 9 bases spanning the gap. The CDR3 loop reads CASRRESSYNSPLHF. The CDR3 DNA follows: TGCGCCAGCAGACGAGAGAGCTCCTATAATTCACCCCTCCACTTT.

V is TRBV29-1 and J is TRBJ1-3, with D perhaps matching TRBD1 (5 bases). The germline V and J ends were trimmed by 7 bases and 1 base, with 11 bases remaining between them. This CDR3 is 13 amino acids long. In germline, CDR1 is SQVTM, CDR2 ANQGSEA. CDR3 amino acids: CSATGASGNTIYF. The DNA for the CDR3 is TGCAGCGCCACTGGGGCTTCTGGAAACACCATATATTTT. The full variable domain, completed using reference TRBV29-1 and TRBJ1-3, is SAVISQKPSRDICQRGTSLTIQCQVDSQVTMMFWYRQQPGQSLTLIATANQGSEATYESGFVIDKFPISRPNLTFSTLTVSNMSPEDSSIYLCSATGASGNTIYFGEGSWLTVV.

This chain links TRBV7-2 with TRBJ2-3, with D tentatively TRBD2 (6 bases). V gave up 5 bases and J gave up 0 bases, with 24 bases separating them. This CDR3 comprises 19 residues. Germline V gene lookup returns CDR1 SGHTA and CDR2 FQGNSA. Here the CDR3 reads CASSLPVSGSGTSTDTQYF. CDR3 bases: TGTGCCAGCAGCCTACCGGTCTCAGGCTCCGGGACTAGCACAGATACGCAGTATTTT.

The V gene is TRBV7-9, the J gene TRBJ2-7; 8 nucleotides align to TRBD2. This CDR3 has 15 amino acids. Germline CDR1 reads SEHNR; CDR2 reads FQNEAQ (reference sequence). J gave up 0 bases and V 5 bases, and 6 bases lay outside the gene matches. In nucleotides, the CDR3 is TGTGCCAGCAGCCCCCAGGCGGGAGGCTCCTACGAGCAGTACTTC. This encodes CASSPQAGGSYEQYF.

The chain is built from TRBV30 and TRBJ2-1; D might be TRBD1 (7 bases). V was shortened by 0 bases and J by 0 bases, with 12 bases between the two germline ends. This CDR3 comprises 16 residues. CDR1 GTSNPN and CDR2 SVGIG come from the germline V gene (reference sequence). Here the CDR3 reads CAWSVQGRGSYNEQFF. In DNA, the CDR3 is TGTGCCTGGAGTGTACAGGGGCGGGGCTCCTACAATGAGCAGTTCTTC.

The V gene is TRBV2, the J gene TRBJ1-2, with TRBD1 matching 8 bases. Germline CDR1 SNHLY, CDR2 FYNNEI. This CDR3 has 14 amino acids. J gave up 4 bases and V 4 bases, and 5 bases lay outside the gene matches. CDR3 sequence: CASSGQGTPYGYTF. The CDR3 DNA reads TGTGCCAGCAGTGGACAGGGGACCCCCTATGGCTACACCTTC.

The chain links TRBV28 to TRBJ1-1, with D uncertain. V was clipped by 9 bases and J by 11 bases, with 19 bases between them. The CDR3 extends over 12 amino acids. Germline V lookup: CDR1 MDHEN, CDR2 SYDVKM. CDR3: CASARELHSAFF. The CDR3 DNA sequence: TGTGCCAGTGCCCGGGAGCTCCATAGTGCTTTCTTT. The whole variable domain, filled in from reference TRBV28 and TRBJ1-1, reads DVKVTQSSRYLVKRTGEKVFLECVQDMDHENMFWYRQDPGLGLRLIYFSYDVKMKEKGDIPEGYSVSREKKERFSLILESASTNQTSMYLCASARELHSAFFGQGTRLTVV.